The rows below give T cell receptor beta chains drawn from one sample of a study of T-cell memory formation after mild COVID-19. TCRdb re-called the 5' RACE reads through MiXCR, storing one row per CDR3 protein. Of tens of thousands of distinct CDR3 sequences listed, 28% were seen once; the top ten hold approximately 43%. The sample comprised PBMCs or a T cell subset sorted from them (not recorded which). These receptors were taken from a man aged 18 to 29 who had mild COVID-19 (a few samples of this study predate the infection). Cell type and time point are not known. Each CDR3 is given with its conserved first and last residue. D genes are given only for firm matches. Not every row has a clone size; where given, it reads once, few, many or a size class.

d_call j_call v_call clone_size cdr3_aa cdr3_nt
- TRBJ1-5 TRBV11-2 - CASSLDGSNQPQHF TGTGCCAGCAGCTTAGACGGTAGCAATCAGCCCCAGCATTTT
- TRBJ1-2 TRBV5-1 - CASSHTGPGNGYTF TGCGCCAGCAGCCACACCGGGCCTGGGAATGGCTACACCTTC
TRBD2 TRBJ2-7 TRBV7-9 few CASILTSGGSYEQYF TGTGCCAGCATTCTAACTAGCGGGGGGTCCTACGAGCAGTACTTC
- TRBJ1-2 TRBV5-4 - CASSFSGNGYTF TGTGCCAGCAGCTTTTCAGGGAATGGCTACACCTTC
- TRBJ2-3 TRBV20-1 - CSARVRGTDTQYF TGCAGTGCTAGAGTCAGGGGTACAGATACGCAGTATTTT
- TRBJ2-2 TRBV2 few CASSEAAGELFF TGTGCCAGCAGTGAAGCCGCAGGGGAGCTGTTTTTT
- TRBJ2-2 TRBV29-1 few CSVEDTTPTGELFF TGCAGCGTTGAAGATACTACGCCAACCGGGGAGCTGTTTTTT
TRBD2 TRBJ2-7 TRBV5-1 few CASSGTSGGVLEQYF TGCGCCAGCAGCGGGACTAGCGGGGGGGTGCTCGAGCAGTACTTC
- TRBJ2-1 TRBV11-2 few CASSTSGPSYNEQFF TGTGCCAGCAGCACCAGCGGGCCTTCCTACAATGAGCAGTTCTTC
- TRBJ2-5 TRBV5-5 few CASSLLPAGETQYF TGTGCCAGCAGCTTGTTACCCGCGGGAGAGACCCAGTACTTC
- TRBJ2-5 TRBV7-8 - CASSLLGERQETQYF TGTGCCAGCAGCTTATTAGGGGAAAGGCAAGAGACCCAGTACTTC
- TRBJ2-7 TRBV7-9 few CASSLELGGSSDEQYF TGTGCCAGCAGCTTAGAATTGGGGGGCTCGAGCGACGAGCAGTACTTC
TRBD2 TRBJ2-1 TRBV10-3 - CAIGTSGNNEQFF TGTGCCATCGGGACTAGCGGAAACAATGAGCAGTTCTTC
- TRBJ2-7 TRBV9 few CASSVDRGGSLYEQYF TGTGCCAGCAGCGTAGACCGCGGGGGCTCTCTCTACGAGCAGTACTTC
TRBD2 TRBJ2-5 TRBV9 - CASSVIAGPKETQYF TGTGCCAGCAGCGTAATAGCGGGGCCGAAAGAGACCCAGTACTTC
TRBD1 TRBJ2-1 TRBV12-3/TRBV12-4 - CASSATGGVLLGFF TGTGCCAGCAGTGCGACAGGGGGCGTACTATTGGGGTTCTTC
TRBD2 TRBJ2-7 TRBV7-2 - CASTVSGGALSYEQYF TGTGCCAGCACGGTTAGCGGGGGTGCCTTATCCTACGAGCAGTACTTC
TRBD2 TRBJ2-5 TRBV7-2 - CASSLLAGAHRGETQYF TGTGCCAGCAGCCTTCTAGCGGGGGCCCATAGGGGGGAGACCCAGTACTTC
TRBD2 TRBJ2-5 TRBV6-5 few CASSYGLAGATMSETQYF TGTGCCAGCAGTTACGGACTAGCGGGGGCCACCATGAGCGAGACCCAGTACTTC
TRBD1 TRBJ2-5 TRBV6-5 few CASSYGDSSHAQYF TGTGCCAGCAGTTACGGGGACAGCTCTCATGCCCAGTACTTC
TRBD1 TRBJ1-6 TRBV4-1 few CASSQTGAGNSPLHF TGCGCCAGCAGCCAAACAGGGGCTGGGAATTCACCCCTCCACTTT
TRBD1 TRBJ2-2 TRBV4-1 few CASSQGQGYNTGELFF TGCGCCAGCAGCCAGGGACAGGGGTACAACACCGGGGAGCTGTTTTTT
- TRBJ2-1 TRBV20-1 many CSAGAEGSSYNEQFF TGCAGTGCTGGGGCGGAAGGGAGCTCCTACAATGAGCAGTTCTTC
- TRBJ1-5 TRBV12-3/TRBV12-4 - CASSLTGGRNQPQHF TGTGCCAGCAGTTTGACCGGAGGTCGCAATCAGCCCCAGCATTTT
TRBD2 TRBJ2-1 TRBV4-2 many CASSQDGTSGYNEQFF TGTGCCAGCAGCCAAGATGGGACTAGCGGCTACAATGAGCAGTTCTTC
TRBD2 TRBJ2-3 TRBV6-4 many CASKRGEHTDTQYF TGTGCCAGCAAACGGGGGGAACACACAGATACGCAGTATTTT
- TRBJ1-2 TRBV15 - CATSREPDSYGYTF TGTGCCACCAGCAGGGAACCGGACAGCTATGGCTACACCTTC
- TRBJ1-6 TRBV4-1 few CASSQSGHGTYNSPLHF TGCGCCAGCAGCCAGTCGGGACACGGGACCTATAATTCACCCCTCCACTTT
- TRBJ1-6 TRBV19 - CASSLGPTSVLHF TGTGCCAGTAGTCTGGGACCGACGAGTGTTCTCCACTTT
- TRBJ2-7 TRBV2 few CASSDRGIHEQYF TGTGCCAGCAGTGACAGGGGTATCCACGAGCAGTACTTC
- TRBJ2-3 TRBV4-1 - CASSQDGTIMYF TGCGCCAGCAGCCAAGATGGGACCATCATGTATTTT